The next 30 T cell receptor beta chains were all read from a single sample in a study of T-cell reconstitution after alpha-beta-depleted transplantation in children. Unique molecular identifiers were incorporated when the TCRbeta library was constructed. TCRdb redid the calling of the PCR reads with MiXCR, one entry per CDR3 protein. The sample shows about 300,000 distinct CDR3 sequences, 10% of them seen only once. Sequences were derived from PBMCs, sampled before TCRalphabeta/CD19-depleted stem cell transplant. The receptor source for this set is a boy in the first two years of life with acute myeloid leukemia, due to receive a stem cell transplant.

The table lists this clonotype with many counts. This chain connects TRBV10-3 to TRBJ1-5; D remains ambiguous. Germline V CDR1 and CDR2: ENHRY, SYGVKD. The CDR3 contains 16 residues. Trimming shortened V by 0 bases and J by 5 bases, and 14 bases separated the two germline ends. CDR3 protein: CAISESEIQSDQPQHF. The CDR3 region has the DNA TGTGCCATCAGTGAGTCAGAGATCCAATCAGATCAGCCCCAGCATTTT.

This clonotype has a count of ten or more. The chain links TRBV12-3 or TRBV12-4 to TRBJ2-7; TRBD1 matches 8 bases. CDR3 size: 14 residues. V lost 5 bases and J lost 4; bases outside the gene matches: 7. CDR3 protein: CASSQPGQVYEQYF. CDR3 bases: TGTGCCAGCAGTCAACCGGGACAGGTATACGAGCAGTACTTC.

The CDR3 nucleotides read TGTGCCAGCAGCCCGGGACTAGCGTGCTCGTGGGGCTCAACAAATGAGCAGTTCTTC. It codes for CASSPGLACSWGSTNEQFF. The chain has TRBV5-6 and TRBJ2-1; 10 nucleotides line up with TRBD2. Germline CDR1 and CDR2: SGHDT and YYEEEE. The CDR3 runs to 19 residues. The trim removed 4 bases at V and 7 bases at J, leaving 20 bases unmatched.

At least ten counts were recorded for this clonotype. The gene calls are TRBV5-1 and TRBJ2-5, with D possibly TRBD2 on 6 matching bases. Looked up from germline, CDR1 is SGHRS and CDR2 is YFSETQ. Trimming cost V 0 bases and J 5 bases, with 11 bases left between them. The CDR3 covers 14 residues. CDR3 amino acids: CASSLAGAFETQYF. CDR3 nucleotide sequence: TGCGCCAGCAGCTTGGCGGGAGCGTTCGAGACCCAGTACTTC.

This chain connects TRBV4-1 to TRBJ2-5; TRBD2 matches 7 bases. The ends lost 1 base at V and 4 bases at J; junction bases unmatched: 6. CDR3 length equals 15 residues. Germline CDR1 MGHRA, CDR2 YSYEKL. The CDR3 is CASSQGVGRGETQYF. For the CDR3, the DNA is TGCGCCAGCAGCCAAGGGGTAGGGAGGGGAGAGACCCAGTACTTC.

This clonotype has ten or more counts. V is TRBV27 and J is TRBJ2-3; 10 nucleotides line up with TRBD2. Germline V gene data show CDR1 as MNHEY and CDR2 as SMNVEV (reference sequence). This CDR3 comprises 17 residues. V was pared by 3 bases and J by 3 bases, with 9 bases of the junction left unmatched. CDR3 DNA: TGTGCCAGCAGTTTGGGGCTAGCGGGAGTTGGTACAGATACGCAGTATTTT. It translates to CASSLGLAGVGTDTQYF.

This clonotype has at least ten counts. The J gene is TRBJ2-4, the V gene TRBV7-2, with 8 bases fitting TRBD2. Germline V gene lookup returns CDR1 SGHTA and CDR2 FQGNSA. The V segment lost 5 bases and the J segment 3 bases; nucleotides outside the gene matches: 9. The CDR3 covers 16 residues. The CDR3 DNA reads TGTGCCAGCAGCGATAGCGGGGTTGGGGTCAAAAACATTCAGTACTTC. Its protein product is CASSDSGVGVKNIQYF.

This clonotype has a count of ten or more. This chain joins TRBV7-9 and TRBJ2-3; tentatively, D is TRBD1 (5 bases). Germline lookup yields CDR1 SEHNR and CDR2 FQNEAQ (reference sequence). The CDR3 sequence is 15 residues long. Trimming took off 5 bases at V and 2 bases at J, with 14 bases between the two ends. The CDR3 loop is CASSPYEGATDTQYF. Written as DNA, the CDR3 is TGTGCCAGCAGCCCCTACGAAGGGGCCACAGATACGCAGTATTTT.

This clonotype was counted ten times or more. The chain is built from TRBV20-1 and TRBJ2-5; D possibly corresponds to TRBD2 (6 bases). Germline loops: CDR1 DFQATT, CDR2 SNEGSKA (reference sequence). The CDR3 extends over 13 amino acids. Deletions cut 3 bases from V and 9 bases from J, with 17 bases between. CDR3 in amino acids: CSARGRRLGAQYF. In nucleotides, the CDR3 is TGCAGTGCTAGGGGGAGGCGCCTAGGGGCCCAGTACTTC.

This clonotype was seen many times. The chain couples TRBV5-1 to TRBJ2-1; 8 bases are a match to TRBD2. Germline V gene lookup returns CDR1 SGHRS and CDR2 YFSETQ. V shed 7 bases, J shed 0 bases, and the junction held 3 bases outside the gene matches. CDR3 length equals 14 residues. The CDR3 DNA follows: TGCGCCAGCGGGAGCGGGGGCTCCTACAATGAGCAGTTCTTC. Protein: CASGSGGSYNEQFF.

This clonotype has at least ten counts. A read error may account for a junction end that differs from germline. The V and J genes are TRBV3-1 and TRBJ2-1; 8 bases align to TRBD2. The CDR3 extends over 15 amino acids. Germline CDR1 reads LGHDT; CDR2 reads YNNKEL (reference sequence). In nucleotides, the CDR3 is TGTGCCAGCAGCCGCAGCGGGAGCCCCAGCAATCAGCAGTTCTTC. Translation gives CASSRSGSPSNQQFF.

This clonotype was observed at least ten times. The chain links TRBV20-1 to TRBJ2-4; weak D call: TRBD2 (6 bases). From germline, CDR1 is DFQATT and CDR2 SNEGSKA (reference sequence). Trimming stripped 3 bases from V and 0 bases from J, with 15 bases between. There are 16 residues in the CDR3. The CDR3 spells CSAREGFLIAKNIQYF. CDR3 bases: TGCAGTGCTAGGGAGGGTTTTCTTATAGCCAAAAACATTCAGTACTTC.

This clonotype was detected only a few times. CDR3 amino acids: CASSVSVSSSEFF. In DNA form, the CDR3 reads TGTGCCAGCAGCGTGTCCGTTAGTAGCTCCGAGTTCTTC. The chain combines TRBV9 with TRBJ2-1; D unresolved. The CDR3 totals 13 residues. The germline V and J ends were trimmed by 2 bases and 14 bases, with 17 bases remaining between them. Germline V CDR1 and CDR2: SGDLS, YYNGEE.

This clonotype was seen at least ten times. This chain joins TRBV7-2 and TRBJ2-1; no definite D call. The CDR3 totals 12 residues. Germline assignment: CDR1 SGHTA and CDR2 FQGNSA. V was pared by 5 bases and J by 6 bases, with 8 bases between. In DNA, the CDR3 is TGTGCCAGCAGCCCCTGGGCCAATGAGCAGTTCTTC. Protein: CASSPWANEQFF.

This clonotype has at least ten counts. This chain connects TRBV10-3 to TRBJ2-7; D might be TRBD2 (6 bases). Trimming took off 6 bases at V and 0 bases at J, with 9 bases between the two ends. CDR3 length: 13 residues. From germline, CDR1 is ENHRY and CDR2 SYGVKD. CDR3 nucleotides: TGTGCCATCAGATTGACTAGCTCCTACGAGCAGTACTTC. Residues: CAIRLTSSYEQYF.

The sample holds many counts of this clonotype. The chain joins TRBV11-2 to TRBJ2-2; TRBD2 is a possible D gene (5 bases). The CDR3 loop spans 19 amino acids. V was trimmed by 5 bases and J by 2 bases, leaving 24 bases between them. Germline-derived CDR1 and CDR2 are SGHAT and FQNNGV. In DNA form, the CDR3 reads TGTGCCAGCAGCCCGTTAAGGTTTGGGCGCTCGGGAAACACCGGGGAGCTGTTTTTT. It encodes CASSPLRFGRSGNTGELFF.

The rearrangement uses TRBV24-1 and TRBJ2-6; D gene ambiguous. In germline, CDR1 is KGHDR, CDR2 SFDVKD. The germline V and J ends were trimmed by 11 bases and 4 bases, with 11 bases remaining between them. The CDR3 extends over 13 amino acids. DNA of the CDR3: TGTGCCATCGACCGTCCAGGGGCCAACGTCCTGACTTTC. Protein sequence: CAIDRPGANVLTF.

The J gene is TRBJ2-1, the V gene TRBV29-1; 13 bases map to TRBD2. V shed 6 bases, J shed 8 bases, and the junction held 10 bases outside the gene matches. The germline V gene encodes CDR1 SQVTM and CDR2 ANQGSEA. The length of the CDR3 is 15 residues. The CDR3 sequence: CSVVLLAGGRDEQFF. In nucleotides, the CDR3 is TGCAGCGTGGTGTTACTAGCGGGAGGGCGCGATGAGCAGTTCTTC.

The chain combines TRBV12-5 with TRBJ2-1; TRBD1 matches 10 bases. The CDR3 is 17 residues long. The germline gives CDR1 LGHNT, CDR2 FRNRAP. The ends lost 3 bases at V and 8 bases at J; junction bases unmatched: 13. The CDR3 protein is CASGFDATRDRGYEQFF. As DNA, the CDR3 is TGTGCTAGTGGTTTTGACGCGACCCGGGACAGGGGCTATGAGCAGTTCTTC.

Many counts were recorded for this clonotype. The chain combines TRBV5-5 with TRBJ2-7; no clear D. Germline values: CDR1 SGHKS, CDR2 YYEKEE (reference sequence). The CDR3 sequence is 14 residues long. V was shortened by 6 bases and J by 0 bases, with 13 bases between the two germline ends. CDR3 amino acids: CASTPASRSYEQYF. The CDR3 DNA is TGTGCCAGCACCCCCGCTTCCCGCTCCTACGAGCAGTACTTC.

This clonotype was detected only a few times. This chain uses TRBV5-1 with TRBJ1-3; D gene ambiguous. V was cut by 1 base and J by 0 bases, with 5 bases left in between. The CDR3 covers 14 residues. Germline CDR1 is SGHRS and CDR2 is YFSETQ. The CDR3 coding sequence is TGCGCCAGCAGCTTGCCGGACTCTGGAAACACCATATATTTT. It codes for CASSLPDSGNTIYF. The variable domain in full, completed from reference TRBV5-1 and TRBJ1-3, reads KAGVTQTPRYLIKTRGQQVTLSCSPISGHRSVSWYQQTPGQGLQFLFEYFSETQRNKGNFPGRFSGRQFSNSRSEMNVSTLELGDSALYLCASSLPDSGNTIYFGEGSWLTVV.

This clonotype was detected ten times or more. The chain recombines TRBV5-1 with TRBJ2-7; 8 bases match TRBD2. V lost 5 bases to trimming and J lost 2 bases; unmatched junction nucleotides: 3. Germline-derived CDR1 and CDR2 are SGHRS and YFSETQ. The CDR3 totals 13 residues. In DNA, the CDR3 is TGCGCCAGCAGTACTAGCGGAACCTACGAGCAGTACTTC. Its translation is CASSTSGTYEQYF.

This clonotype came up many times. The chain combines TRBV7-9 with TRBJ2-7; D not resolved. Germline assignment: CDR1 SEHNR and CDR2 FQNEAQ (reference sequence). V was clipped by 0 bases and J by 4 bases, with 16 bases between them. The CDR3 consists of 16 residues. The CDR3 is CASSLAPPRIWYEQYF. The CDR3 bases are TGTGCCAGCAGCTTAGCCCCCCCTCGCATCTGGTACGAGCAGTACTTC.

The table lists this clonotype with many counts. V is TRBV10-3 and J is TRBJ2-6, with 7 bases lining up with TRBD1. The CDR3 loop spans 16 amino acids. V trimming: 7 bases; J trimming: 0 bases; junction bases outside the gene matches: 6. Germline V gene sequence: CDR1 ENHRY, CDR2 SYGVKD. This CDR3 is CAITDRAHSGANVLTF. CDR3 nucleotide sequence: TGTGCCATCACCGACAGGGCTCACTCTGGGGCCAACGTCCTGACTTTC.

This chain links TRBV12-3 or TRBV12-4 with TRBJ1-1; no firm D call. This CDR3 is 13 amino acids long. Trimming shortened V by 3 bases and J by 1 base, and 6 bases separated the two germline ends. The CDR3 nucleotides are TGTGCCAGCAGTTTTCTTTCGAACACTGAAGCTTTCTTT. This translates into CASSFLSNTEAFF.

This clonotype came up many times. This rearrangement joins TRBV10-3 to TRBJ2-7; D call uncertain. Trimming removed 5 bases from V and 3 bases from J, with 5 bases in between. The CDR3 length is 11 residues. Germline assignment: CDR1 ENHRY and CDR2 SYGVKD. The CDR3 DNA reads TGTGCCATCAGTACACTCTACGAGCAGTACTTC. Protein: CAISTLYEQYF.

With respect to this clonotype: A read error may explain this, as a much larger clone is one base away. This rearrangement joins TRBV5-1 to TRBJ2-5, with TRBD2 matching 8 bases. Trimming at V came to 2 bases and at J to 4 bases, leaving 4 bases not matched to a gene. Germline V gives CDR1 SGHRS, CDR2 YFSETQ. The CDR3 runs to 14 residues. CDR3 loop: CASSFYSGVETQYF. The CDR3, as DNA: TGCGCCAGCAGCTTCTATAGCGGGGTAGAGACCCAGTACTTC.

V usage is TRBV3-1 and J usage is TRBJ2-1; 16 bases are shared with TRBD2. V trimming: 4 bases; J trimming: 8 bases; junction bases outside the gene matches: 20. CDR1 and CDR2 (germline): LGHDT, YNNKEL (reference sequence). The CDR3 consists of 21 residues. The CDR3 DNA is TGTGCCAGCAGCCCCCGGGGTGTGGGACTAGCGGGGGGGCCCGGGATAGATGAGCAGTTCTTC. Its protein is CASSPRGVGLAGGPGIDEQFF.

CDR3 nucleotide sequence: TGCGCCAGCAGCTTGGTTATGGGGAGGGGAGAAACTGAAGCTTTCTTT. It codes for CASSLVMGRGETEAFF. The rearrangement joins TRBV5-1 to TRBJ1-1; TRBD1 is a possible D gene (5 bases). Germline loops: CDR1 SGHRS, CDR2 YFSETQ. The length of the CDR3 is 16 residues. V lost 0 bases to trimming and J lost 5 bases, with 17 bases between them.

This clonotype was detected many times. The chain's CDR3 is CASSDSGASTDTQYF. The DNA of the CDR3 is TGTGCCAGCAGTGATAGCGGGGCTAGCACAGATACGCAGTATTTT. This chain uses TRBV6-1 with TRBJ2-3; 8 bases line up with TRBD2. This CDR3 is 15 amino acids long. Germline V gives CDR1 MNHNS, CDR2 SASEGT. The J segment lost 0 bases and the V segment lost 3 bases, leaving 2 bases of the junction unmatched.